This T cell receptor beta chain was profiled in a study of Ad26.COV2.S vaccination and SARS-CoV-2 variants (dated by TCRdb to the early 2020s). With regard to the full study: Donors in the vaccine arm were drawn from COV1001, a phase I-IIa trial of Ad26.COV2.S in healthy adults that was multicentre, randomized, double-blind and placebo-controlled. Ad26.COV2.S was administered intramuscularly at a dose of 5x10^10 or 1x10^11 viral particles, either as one shot or as two shots given 56 days apart. Trial participants were randomized into five groups of five, in which low-dose or high-dose Ad26.COV2.S was given once or twice, or placebo was given on both occasions. A total of 32 samples were included in the TCR-sequenced set, comprising around 19 Ad26.COV2.S vaccine recipients, 5 placebo recipients and 8 SARS-CoV-2 convalescent individuals. Throughout the experiments and outcome assessment, investigators stayed blinded to trial group allocation. The specificity and breadth of SARS-CoV-2-reactive T cell receptors after Ad26.COV2.S vaccination were assessed by TCRbeta repertoire sequencing. Study-wide conclusions, independent of this receptor: The study was not powered to compare responses between vaccine doses or regimens. Substantial breadth of spike-specific CD8+ and CD4+ T cell responses was reported after vaccination. Comparable non-spike TCR breadth was observed between vaccine and placebo recipients, consistent with only spike being contained in the vaccine. According to the authors, total T cell responses may have been underestimated by the TCR breadth and depth analyses. Ad26.COV2.S recipients had higher spike-specific TCR breadth than placebo recipients (P = 0.0014).

As for this clone: Its antigen is not yet known. It has no much larger one-base neighbor in the sample; base qualities were not kept.

Measured from the cysteine to the phenylalanine, the CDR3 is 16 residues long. Here the CDR3 DNA is all that survives: 48 bases in frame from base 1. V was cut back by 0 bases and J by 4 bases, leaving a gap of 15 bases between them. According to the germline V gene (reference sequence), CDR1 reads LNHNV and CDR2 reads YYDKDF. Sample treatment or condition, as interpreted from the label and publication: some 20 received Ad26.COV2.S at low or high dose, single or two shots; several received placebo; per-sample allocation not given. Repertoires of vaccine and placebo recipients were sequenced from samples taken on day 63 after the first injection. In Cohort 1b, roughly 25 adults aged 18-55 years were enrolled at a single site in Boston, USA, between 29 July and 7 August 2020. Ad26.COV2.S was a replication-incompetent adenovirus type 26 vector expressing a prefusion-stabilized SARS-CoV-2 spike protein from the original Wuhan strain.

The immunoSEQ Assay was used to sequence TCRbeta CDR3 regions. After extraction, genomic DNA underwent amplification by bias-controlled multiplex PCR, followed by high-throughput sequencing. Under the source paper's analysis protocol: To quantify the absolute abundance of every unique TCRbeta CDR3 region, sequences were collapsed and filtered. Usable DNA was measured by amplifying reference genes present in all nucleated cells, and TCRbeta template counts were normalized to that usable DNA to estimate T cell fraction. Repertoire TCRs were annotated as SARS-CoV-2-specific by exact matching of V gene, CDR3 amino acid sequence and J gene to a known reactive TCR set. The reference SARS-CoV-2 TCR set came from MIRA and was filtered for enrichment in COVID-19-positive ImmuneCODE repertoires, removing public or cross-reactive TCRs. Using the MIRA antigens, annotated TCRs were further analysed by specific ORF or by position within an ORF. Breadth was defined as the number of annotated unique rearrangements divided by the total number of unique productive rearrangements, and depth was defined as the summed frequency of the annotated unique rearrangements. TCR breadth was compared between groups using two-sided Wilcoxon rank-sum tests. In its TCRdb copy, this immuneACCESS table keeps in-frame sequences only and misses some clones. Where compared with another copy, unresolved V genes explain less than half of these, and the others have no known cause. V and J calls and clone size are those listed in that table; D and trimming were worked out from the DNA. The sample data list more than 300,000 clones, and 88% of these were observed just once. Approximately 5.9% of the sample lies in the top ten.

The specimen was peripheral blood, collected in a trial of Ad26.COV2.S vaccine versus placebo. The V and J segments used are TRBV15 and TRBJ1-2; the D segment could be TRBD1, given 5 matching bases. The origin of this receptor is a person between 18 and 59 years old who received the Ad26.COV2.S COVID-19 vaccine or a placebo. The DNA sequence is TGTGCCACCAGCAGAGACGTGGGGGAAGTCGGCTATGGCTACACCTTC. Translated, this gives CATSRDVGEVGYGYTF.